The following is a TCR beta chain sequence with its context. The target antigen is unknown. Healthy donors had no documented immune events, such as infections, while sampled. The data originate from a study of identifying expanded T cells in peripheral blood. Broader study findings: Variance in clone template counts between approximately two-week samples significantly increased with total template count across all healthy donors.

Germline V gene data show CDR1 as DFQATT and CDR2 as SNEGSKA (reference sequence). The CDR3 has 9 residues. Trimming shortened V by 7 bases and J by 5 bases, and 6 bases separated the two germline ends. The table came from immunoSEQ multiplex PCR; TCRdb's copy has only in-frame clones and leaves some out. The sample lists around 100,000 clones, over 70% occurring once. The chain is built from TRBV20-1 and TRBJ2-7; D is perhaps TRBD1 (5 bases). The clonotype was recovered from a person aged 18 to 70 in good health. The specimen sequenced was blood. CDR3 bases: TGCAGTGTAGGGGACGAGCAGTACTTC. This encodes CSVGDEQYF.